The 13 T cell receptor beta chains below were found in one sample sequenced in a study of blood T cell repertoires in COVID-19. Using immunoSEQ multiplex PCR, the repertoire was profiled, and TCRdb retains in-frame clones only, with some absent. The data hold about 180,000 clones, with around four fifths observed a single time. Sequenced input: peripheral blood. These receptors were collected from a middle-aged woman with COVID-19, enrolled during active disease.

A few counts support this clone. The chain employs TRBV6-1 and TRBJ1-3; TRBD1 is a possible D gene (5 bases). This CDR3 comprises 17 residues. V was trimmed by 0 bases and J by 0 bases, leaving 12 bases between them. Germline CDR1 is MNHNS and CDR2 is SASEGT. This chain's CDR3 is CASSEAEGLISGNTIYF. The CDR3 region has the DNA TGTGCCAGCAGTGAAGCGGAGGGACTAATCTCTGGAAACACCATATATTTT.

The J gene is TRBJ2-7, the V gene TRBV28, with TRBD2 identical over 10 bases. The V segment lost 5 bases and the J segment 3 bases; nucleotides outside the gene matches: 10. CDR1 is MDHEN and CDR2 is SYDVKM in the germline V gene. The CDR3 is 16 amino acids. In nucleotides, the CDR3 is TGTGCCAGCAGTCAAATCGGGCTAGCGGGAGTCTACGAGCAGTACTTC. It encodes CASSQIGLAGVYEQYF.

The genes are TRBV3-1 (or the pseudogene TRBV3-2) and TRBJ2-5; a weak D match, TRBD2 (6 bases). Trimming stripped 2 bases from V and 2 bases from J, with 12 bases between. Germline CDR1 reads LGHDT; CDR2 reads YNNKEL (reference sequence). CDR3 length: 15 residues. DNA for the CDR3: TGTGCCAGCAGCCAAATAGGGAGGCTTCAAGAGACCCAGTACTTC. Translating gives CASSQIGRLQETQYF.

The chain recombines TRBV18 with TRBJ2-7, with 8 nucleotides matching TRBD1. This CDR3 has 16 residues. Germline CDR1 is KGHSH and CDR2 is LQKENI. V lost 3 bases, J lost 1 base, and 8 bases stayed unmatched. The DNA of the CDR3 is TGTGCCAGCTCACCCGAGGACAGGGTCGCTTCCTACGAGCAGTACTTC. Amino acids: CASSPEDRVASYEQYF.

The V call is TRBV5-1, the J call TRBJ2-7, with TRBD1 as a possible D gene (6 bases). V lost 4 bases and J 3 bases, leaving 11 bases between the germline ends. Germline CDR1 is SGHRS and CDR2 is YFSETQ. CDR3 length equals 13 residues. This CDR3 reads CASSNRVNYEQYF. The CDR3 DNA is TGCGCCAGCAGCAACAGGGTCAACTACGAGCAGTACTTC.

This rearrangement joins TRBV7-9 to TRBJ2-5, with 10 positions matching TRBD2. Germline values: CDR1 SEHNR, CDR2 FQNEAQ (reference sequence). The V and J ends lost 1 base and 4 bases, in that order; junction bases with no gene match: 0. CDR3 size: 14 residues. DNA for the CDR3: TGTGCCAGCAGCTTAGGGACTAGCGGAGAGACCCAGTACTTC. Translated, it gives CASSLGTSGETQYF.

This clone has just one count. The chain recombines TRBV10-3 with TRBJ2-2, with TRBD2 matching 11 bases. CDR1 is ENHRY, CDR2 SYGVKD, per germline. The CDR3 length is 15 residues. V shed 11 bases and J 5 bases; nucleotides not matched to a gene: 10. CDR3 amino acids: CAAAPGTSGTGELFF. The CDR3 DNA reads as TGTGCCGCCGCGCCCGGGACTAGCGGTACCGGGGAGCTGTTTTTT.

Details on this clone: The identical CDR3 is also encoded by other nucleotide sequences in the sample. The chain couples TRBV9 to TRBJ1-6; the match to TRBD1 covers 8 bases. The CDR3 consists of 14 residues. The V gene end was trimmed by 1 base and the J gene end by 7 bases; junction bases not matched to a gene: 1. Per the germline V gene, CDR1 is SGDLS and CDR2 is YYNGEE. The CDR3 bases are TGTGCCAGCAGCGTAACAGGGGGAAATTCACCCCTCCACTTT. Translated, it gives CASSVTGGNSPLHF.

The chain carries TRBV5-6 and TRBJ2-7; D is perhaps TRBD1 (6 bases). V shed 4 bases and J shed 5 bases, with 13 bases lying between them. The CDR3 extends over 13 amino acids. Germline V CDR1 and CDR2: SGHDT, YYEEEE. The CDR3 is CASSQLTGDEQYF. As DNA, the CDR3 is TGTGCCAGCAGCCAATTGACAGGCGACGAGCAGTACTTC.

This chain links TRBV7-2 with TRBJ1-5; 7 bases are shared with TRBD1. CDR1 SGHTA and CDR2 FQGNSA come from the germline V gene. The CDR3 length is 16 residues. J lost 2 bases, V lost 1 base, and 5 bases had no gene match. The CDR3 loop reads CASSLGVQGGNQPQHF. The CDR3 region has the DNA TGTGCCAGCAGCTTAGGGGTGCAGGGGGGCAATCAGCCCCAGCATTTT. Full variable domain (remainder filled in from reference TRBV7-2 and TRBJ1-5): GAGVSQSPSNKVTEKGKDVELRCDPISGHTALYWYRQSLGQGLEFLIYFQGNSAPDKSGLPSDRFSAERTGGSVSTLTIQRTQQEDSAVYLCASSLGVQGGNQPQHFGDGTRLSIL.

The CDR3 loop reads CASSVPGQGALVAFF. The CDR3, as DNA: TGTGCCAGCAGTGTACCGGGACAGGGCGCATTAGTAGCTTTCTTT. This chain joins TRBV28 and TRBJ1-1; 9 bases match TRBD1. The CDR3 loop spans 15 amino acids. Germline CDR1 MDHEN, CDR2 SYDVKM. V shed 5 bases, J shed 10 bases, and the junction held 14 bases outside the gene matches.

This clone was seen only a few times. This rearrangement joins TRBV3-1 (or the pseudogene TRBV3-2) to TRBJ1-6; D possibly corresponds to TRBD1 (5 bases). V lost 4 bases to trimming and J lost 0 bases, with 7 bases between them. This CDR3 has 15 amino acids. Germline CDR1 is LGHDT and CDR2 is YNNKEL (reference sequence). The CDR3 region is CASSRRGSYNSPLHF. The CDR3 nucleotides are TGTGCCAGCAGCCGTAGGGGCTCCTATAATTCACCCCTCCACTTT.

V and J are TRBV5-1 and TRBJ2-7; 11 positions match TRBD2. In germline, CDR1 is SGHRS, CDR2 YFSETQ. This CDR3 contains 16 residues. V gave up 3 bases and J gave up 3 bases; unmatched junction bases: 8. In nucleotides, the CDR3 is TGCGCCAGCAGCTGGGGTCTAGCGGGAGGTCTCTACGAGCAGTACTTC. Its protein is CASSWGLAGGLYEQYF.